This T cell receptor (beta chain) was obtained from a study of blood T cells in healthy people across ages. Study-wide results and caveats: Long-lived donors exceeded aged donors in naive CD4+ cells and diversity. Since the PBMCs were unsorted, naive and antigen-experienced cells could not be conclusively compared.

Concerning this clonotype itself: Its specificity is not known.

Between the trimmed V and J ends, which lost 0 bases and 4 bases, there was a span of 12 bases. The CDR3 extends over 15 amino acids. Germline V gene lookup returns CDR1 LGHNA and CDR2 YSLEER. Donor samples were obtained from healthy Caucasian individuals from Russia, aged about 6 to 90. Next came a second PCR, run for about 7 to 12 cycles, which used a sample-barcoded 5' primer along with a J-beta primer mix. Every cDNA molecule carried a tag from a template-switch adaptor bearing 12 random nucleotides. TCRdb reprocessed the 5' RACE reads with MiXCR, giving one entry per CDR3 protein. The table shows 650,000 to 1,000,000 distinct CDR3 sequences, with roughly 34% occurring only once.

Specimen: blood. The V call is TRBV4-3, the J call TRBJ1-1, with D unclear. This TCR derives from a man aged 18-30 years in good health. The CDR3 spells CASSQDRIGSTEAFF. The CDR3 nucleotides read TGCGCCAGCAGCCAAGATCGGATAGGTAGCACTGAAGCTTTCTTT.